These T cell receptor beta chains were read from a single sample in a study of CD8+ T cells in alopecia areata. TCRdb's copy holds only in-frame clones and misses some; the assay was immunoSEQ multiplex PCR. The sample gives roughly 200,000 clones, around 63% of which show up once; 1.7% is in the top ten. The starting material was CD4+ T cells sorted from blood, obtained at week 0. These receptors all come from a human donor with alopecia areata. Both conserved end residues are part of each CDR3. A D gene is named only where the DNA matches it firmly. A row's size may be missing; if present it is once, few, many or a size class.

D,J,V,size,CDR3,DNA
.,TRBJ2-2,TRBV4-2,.,CASSQEGGNGELFF,TGTGCCAGCAGCCAAGAGGGGGGAAACGGGGAGCTGTTTTTT
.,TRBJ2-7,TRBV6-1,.,CASSDYGDSYEQYF,TGTGCCAGCAGTGACTACGGAGACTCCTACGAGCAGTACTTC
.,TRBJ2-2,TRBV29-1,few,CSAGTGGELFF,TGCAGCGCCGGGACTGGCGGGGAGCTGTTTTTT
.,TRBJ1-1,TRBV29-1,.,CSVEPPSLGTEAFF,TGCAGCGTTGAACCTCCCTCCCTGGGCACTGAAGCTTTCTTT
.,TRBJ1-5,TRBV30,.,CAWSRYKYQPQHF,TGTGCCTGGAGTAGGTACAAGTATCAGCCCCAGCATTTT
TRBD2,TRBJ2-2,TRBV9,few,CASSAGTSRANTGELFF,TGTGCCAGCAGCGCCGGGACTAGCAGAGCGAACACCGGGGAGCTGTTTTTT
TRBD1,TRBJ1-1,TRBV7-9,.,CASSLAAGGMNTEAFF,TGTGCCAGCAGCTTGGCGGCAGGGGGTATGAACACTGAAGCTTTCTTT
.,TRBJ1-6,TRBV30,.,CAWERGRGPVNSPLHF,TGTGCCTGGGAGCGGGGCAGGGGACCTGTTAATTCACCCCTCCACTTT
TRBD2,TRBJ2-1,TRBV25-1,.,CASSEFGLAGGNEQFF,TGTGCCAGCAGTGAATTCGGACTAGCGGGAGGCAATGAGCAGTTCTTC
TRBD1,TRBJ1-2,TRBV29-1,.,CSVYKTGGNYGYTF,TGCAGCGTATACAAGACAGGGGGAAACTATGGCTACACCTTC
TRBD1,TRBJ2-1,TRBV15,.,CATSTRQGGNEQFF,TGTGCCACCAGCACCCGACAGGGGGGCAATGAGCAGTTCTTC
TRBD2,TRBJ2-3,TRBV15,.,CATSRTSGDPTDTQYF,TGTGCCACCAGCAGGACTAGCGGGGACCCCACAGATACGCAGTATTTT
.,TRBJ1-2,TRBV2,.,CASSDVVVGYTF,TGTGCCAGCAGTGATGTGGTCGTGGGCTACACCTTC
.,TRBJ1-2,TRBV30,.,CAWGLQGHGYTF,TGTGCCTGGGGCCTCCAGGGCCATGGCTACACCTTC
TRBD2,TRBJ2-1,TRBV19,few,CASTSGTIYNEQFF,TGTGCCAGTACCTCCGGGACTATATACAATGAGCAGTTCTTC
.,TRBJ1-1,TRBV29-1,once,CSVEDRVNTEAFF,TGCAGCGTTGAAGATAGAGTGAACACTGAAGCTTTCTTT
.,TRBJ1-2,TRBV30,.,CAWSSQGLGGYTF,TGTGCCTGGAGTTCGCAGGGGTTGGGGGGCTACACCTTC
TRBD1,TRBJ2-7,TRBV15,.,CATSRARTGDYEQYF,TGTGCCACCAGCAGAGCGAGGACAGGGGACTACGAGCAGTACTTC
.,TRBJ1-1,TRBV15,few,CATSRVRHSEAFF,TGTGCCACCAGCAGAGTTCGGCACAGCGAAGCTTTCTTT
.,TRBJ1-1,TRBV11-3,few,CASSLESNTEAFF,TGTGCCAGCAGCTTAGAGTCGAACACTGAAGCTTTCTTT
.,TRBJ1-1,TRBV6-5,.,CASSFRDPPMNTEAFF,TGTGCCAGCAGTTTCCGGGACCCCCCTATGAACACTGAAGCTTTCTTT
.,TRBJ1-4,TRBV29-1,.,CSVAPGTNPGKLFF,TGCAGCGTCGCCCCTGGAACTAACCCGGGGAAACTGTTTTTT
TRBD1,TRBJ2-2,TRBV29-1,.,CSVGTVYTGELFF,TGCAGCGTGGGGACAGTTTACACCGGGGAGCTGTTTTTT
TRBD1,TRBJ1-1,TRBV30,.,CAWTPGGKRTFF,TGTGCCTGGACCCCAGGGGGCAAGAGAACTTTCTTT
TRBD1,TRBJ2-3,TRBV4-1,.,CASSQGQVGTDTQYF,TGCGCCAGCAGCCAGGGACAGGTTGGGACAGATACGCAGTATTTT
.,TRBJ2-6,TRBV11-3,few,CASSAQGSRSGANVLTF,TGTGCCAGCAGCGCCCAGGGGTCCCGATCTGGGGCCAACGTCCTGACTTTC
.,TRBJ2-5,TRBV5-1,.,CASSLSETQYF,TGCGCCAGCAGCTTGTCCGAGACCCAGTACTTC
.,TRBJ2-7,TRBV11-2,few,CASSPDTYEQYF,TGTGCCAGCAGCCCCGACACCTACGAGCAGTACTTC
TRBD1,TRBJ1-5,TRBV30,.,CAWSGQGANQPQHF,TGTGCCTGGAGTGGACAGGGGGCCAATCAGCCCCAGCATTTT
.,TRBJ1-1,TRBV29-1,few,CSAQDPNTEAFF,TGCAGCGCCCAAGACCCGAACACTGAAGCTTTCTTT
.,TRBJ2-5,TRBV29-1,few,CSVVEGQETQYF,TGCAGCGTTGTAGAGGGGCAAGAGACCCAGTACTTC
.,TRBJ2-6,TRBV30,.,CAWRPSGANVLTF,TGTGCCTGGAGACCCTCTGGGGCCAACGTCCTGACTTTC
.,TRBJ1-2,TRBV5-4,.,CASSSFDINYGYTF,TGTGCCAGCAGCTCTTTCGATATCAACTATGGCTACACCTTC
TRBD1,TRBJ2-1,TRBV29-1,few,CSAMGQGAYNEQFF,TGCAGCGCTATGGGACAGGGGGCCTACAATGAGCAGTTCTTC
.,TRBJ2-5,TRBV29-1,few,CSAGTLQETQYF,TGCAGCGCCGGGACTTTGCAAGAGACCCAGTACTTC
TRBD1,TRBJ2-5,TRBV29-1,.,CSVGSRGTVETQYF,TGCAGCGTCGGAAGCAGGGGGACCGTGGAGACCCAGTACTTC
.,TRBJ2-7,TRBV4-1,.,CASSQERSSERSYEQYF,TGCGCCAGCAGCCAAGAGCGGTCGAGTGAACGGTCCTACGAGCAGTACTTC
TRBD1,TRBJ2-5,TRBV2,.,CASREQGVQETQYF,TGTGCCAGCAGGGAACAGGGGGTCCAAGAGACCCAGTACTTC
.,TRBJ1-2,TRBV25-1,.,CASSAFTGKDGYTF,TGTGCCAGCAGTGCTTTCACAGGGAAGGATGGCTACACCTTC
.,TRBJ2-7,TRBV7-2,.,CASSLALSSEQYF,TGTGCCAGCAGCTTAGCTTTGTCGAGCGAGCAGTACTTC
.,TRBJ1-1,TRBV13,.,CASSSTGKGTEAFF,TGTGCCAGCAGCTCGACAGGAAAGGGGACTGAAGCTTTCTTT
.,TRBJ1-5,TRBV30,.,CAWGRQGNQPQHF,TGTGCCTGGGGAAGACAGGGCAATCAGCCCCAGCATTTT
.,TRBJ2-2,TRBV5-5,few,CASSSQGGELFF,TGTGCCAGCAGCTCCCAAGGCGGGGAGCTGTTTTTT
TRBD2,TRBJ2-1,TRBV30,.,CAWSSRGNNEQFF,TGTGCCTGGAGTTCGCGGGGGAACAATGAGCAGTTCTTC
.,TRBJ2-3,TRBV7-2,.,CASSRASGVTDTQYF,TGTGCCAGCAGCCGAGCCTCGGGGGTCACAGATACGCAGTATTTT
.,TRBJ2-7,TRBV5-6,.,CASSFGRVHEQYF,TGTGCCAGCAGCTTTGGCAGGGTGCACGAGCAGTACTTC
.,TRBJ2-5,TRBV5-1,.,CASSFGTSQETQYF,TGCGCCAGCAGCTTCGGGACATCCCAAGAGACCCAGTACTTC
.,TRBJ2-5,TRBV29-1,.,CSVDRKEVQGTQYF,TGCAGCGTTGATAGAAAGGAGGTCCAAGGGACCCAGTACTTC
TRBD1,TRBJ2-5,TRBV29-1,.,CSATGVQETQYF,TGCAGCGCCACAGGGGTTCAAGAGACCCAGTACTTC
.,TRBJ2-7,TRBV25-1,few,CASSELGPRSYEQYF,TGTGCCAGCAGTGAACTCGGACCAAGATCCTACGAGCAGTACTTC
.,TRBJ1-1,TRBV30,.,CAWRGRRDTEAFF,TGTGCCTGGAGAGGCAGGCGGGACACTGAAGCTTTCTTT
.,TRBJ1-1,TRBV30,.,CAWSTANTEAFF,TGTGCCTGGAGTACAGCGAACACTGAAGCTTTCTTT
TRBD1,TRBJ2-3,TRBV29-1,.,CSVDRQGAGDTQYF,TGCAGCGTTGATCGGCAGGGGGCAGGGGATACGCAGTATTTT
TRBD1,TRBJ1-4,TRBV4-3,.,CASSQATGTGAPLLFF,TGCGCCAGCAGCCAGGCTACCGGGACAGGGGCCCCTTTGCTGTTTTTT
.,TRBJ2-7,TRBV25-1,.,CASQRADGPSYEQYF,TGTGCCAGCCAACGGGCGGACGGCCCTTCCTACGAGCAGTACTTC
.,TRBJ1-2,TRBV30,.,CAWSVRSGYTF,TGTGCCTGGAGTGTACGTAGTGGCTACACCTTC
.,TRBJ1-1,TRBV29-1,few,CSPWMGRYTEAFF,TGCAGCCCTTGGATGGGACGCTACACTGAAGCTTTCTTT
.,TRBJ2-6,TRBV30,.,CAWSVREGAGGANVLTF,TGTGCCTGGAGTGTACGGGAAGGGGCAGGTGGGGCCAACGTCCTGACTTTC
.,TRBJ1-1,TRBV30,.,CAWSIDSLNTEAFF,TGTGCCTGGAGTATTGACAGTTTGAACACTGAAGCTTTCTTT